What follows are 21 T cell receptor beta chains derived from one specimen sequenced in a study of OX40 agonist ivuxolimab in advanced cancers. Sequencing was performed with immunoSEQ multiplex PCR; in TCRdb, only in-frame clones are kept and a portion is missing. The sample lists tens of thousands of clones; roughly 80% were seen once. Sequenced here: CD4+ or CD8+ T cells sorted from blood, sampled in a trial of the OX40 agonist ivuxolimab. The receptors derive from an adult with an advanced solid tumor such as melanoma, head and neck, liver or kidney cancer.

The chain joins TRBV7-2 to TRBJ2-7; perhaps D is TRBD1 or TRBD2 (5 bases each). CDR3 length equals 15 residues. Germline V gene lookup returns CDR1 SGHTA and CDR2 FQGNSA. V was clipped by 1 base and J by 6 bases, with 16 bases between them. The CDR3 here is CASSLGGTGLIEQYF. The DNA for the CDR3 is TGTGCCAGCAGCTTAGGGGGGACCGGCCTCATCGAGCAGTACTTC.

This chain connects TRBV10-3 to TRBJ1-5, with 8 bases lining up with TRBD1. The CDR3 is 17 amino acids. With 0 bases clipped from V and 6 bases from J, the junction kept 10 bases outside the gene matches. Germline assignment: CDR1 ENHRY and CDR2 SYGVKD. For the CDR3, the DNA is TGTGCCATCAGTGAGTCGGGGCAGGGGGCTGGTGGTCAGCCCCAGCATTTT. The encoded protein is CAISESGQGAGGQPQHF.

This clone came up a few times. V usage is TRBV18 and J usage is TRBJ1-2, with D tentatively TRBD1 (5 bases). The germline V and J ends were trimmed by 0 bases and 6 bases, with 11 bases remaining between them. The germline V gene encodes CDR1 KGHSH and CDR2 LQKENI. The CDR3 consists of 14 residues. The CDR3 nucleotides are TGTGCCAGCTCACCACCGGGGGTTACTCATGGCTACACCTTC. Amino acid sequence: CASSPPGVTHGYTF.

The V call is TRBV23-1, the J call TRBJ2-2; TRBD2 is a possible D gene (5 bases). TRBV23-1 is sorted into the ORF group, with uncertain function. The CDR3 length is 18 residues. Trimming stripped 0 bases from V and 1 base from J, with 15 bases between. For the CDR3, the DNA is TGCGCCAGCAGTCAATCCGTGGGCCGCGGACTGAACACCGGGGAGCTGTTTTTT. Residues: CASSQSVGRGLNTGELFF.

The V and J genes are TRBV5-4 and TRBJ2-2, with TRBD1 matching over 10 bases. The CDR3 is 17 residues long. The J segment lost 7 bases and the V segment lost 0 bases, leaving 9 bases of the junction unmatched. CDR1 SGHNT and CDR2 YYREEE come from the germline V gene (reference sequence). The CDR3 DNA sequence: TGTGCCAGCAGCTTGGGAGGCGGGACAGGGGACGTCGGGGAGCTGTTTTTT. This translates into CASSLGGGTGDVGELFF. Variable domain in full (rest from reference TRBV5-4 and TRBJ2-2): ETGVTQSPTHLIKTRGQQVTLRCSSQSGHNTVSWYQQALGQGPQFIFQYYREEENGRGNFPPRFSGLQFPNYSSELNVNALELDDSALYLCASSLGGGTGDVGELFFGEGSRLTVL.

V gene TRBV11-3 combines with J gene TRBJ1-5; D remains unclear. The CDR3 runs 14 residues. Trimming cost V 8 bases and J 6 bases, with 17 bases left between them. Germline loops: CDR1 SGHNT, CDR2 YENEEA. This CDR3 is CASSPSTVGQPQHF. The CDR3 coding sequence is TGTGCCAGCTCCCCGTCCACCGTGGGTCAGCCCCAGCATTTT.

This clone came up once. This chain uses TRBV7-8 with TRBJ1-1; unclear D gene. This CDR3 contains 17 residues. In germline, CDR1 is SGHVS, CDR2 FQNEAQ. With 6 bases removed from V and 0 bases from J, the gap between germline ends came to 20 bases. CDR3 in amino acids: CASSFESSLSMNTEAFF. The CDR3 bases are TGTGCCAGCAGTTTTGAGTCTTCGTTATCTATGAACACTGAAGCTTTCTTT.

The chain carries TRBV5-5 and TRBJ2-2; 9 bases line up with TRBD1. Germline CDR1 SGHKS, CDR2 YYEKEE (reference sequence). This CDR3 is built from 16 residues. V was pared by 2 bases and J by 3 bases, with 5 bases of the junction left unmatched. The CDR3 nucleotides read TGTGCCAGCAGCTTAGGACAGGGGTGGGACACCGGGGAGCTGTTTTTT. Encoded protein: CASSLGQGWDTGELFF.

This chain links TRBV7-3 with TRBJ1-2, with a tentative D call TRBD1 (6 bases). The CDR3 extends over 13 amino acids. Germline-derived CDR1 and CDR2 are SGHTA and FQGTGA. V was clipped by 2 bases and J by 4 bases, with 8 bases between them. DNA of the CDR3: TGTGCCAGCAGCTTATCGGGGGCCTATGGCTACACCTTC. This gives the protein CASSLSGAYGYTF.

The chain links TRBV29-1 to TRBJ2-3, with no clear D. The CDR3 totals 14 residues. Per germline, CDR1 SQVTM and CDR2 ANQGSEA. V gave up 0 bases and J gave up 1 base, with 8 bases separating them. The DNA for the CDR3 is TGCAGCGTTGAAGACCGACGCGGCACAGATACGCAGTATTTT. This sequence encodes CSVEDRRGTDTQYF.

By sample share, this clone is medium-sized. CDR3 in DNA: TGTGCCAGCAGCTTGCCGGGCGGGAGAAGGAATGAGCAGTTCTTC. Amino acid sequence: CASSLPGGRRNEQFF. This chain uses TRBV5-6 with TRBJ2-1; 7 bases map to TRBD2. Germline CDR1 and CDR2: SGHDT and YYEEEE. The CDR3 runs to 15 residues. V trimming: 1 base; J trimming: 7 bases; junction bases outside the gene matches: 8. The entire variable domain, with the rest obtained from reference TRBV5-6 and TRBJ2-1, is as follows: DAGVTQSPTHLIKTRGQQVTLRCSPKSGHDTVSWYQQALGQGPQFIFQYYEEEERQRGNFPDRFSGHQFPNYSSELNVNALLLGDSALYLCASSLPGGRRNEQFFGPGTRLTVL.

The CDR3 nucleotides read TGTGCCAGCAGCTCGAGACTAGCGGGTCCCTACGAGCAGTACTTC. As protein: CASSSRLAGPYEQYF. The chain employs TRBV11-1 and TRBJ2-7; 10 bases map to TRBD2. The ends lost 4 bases at V and 2 bases at J; junction bases unmatched: 5. The CDR3 totals 15 residues. Germline V gene sequence: CDR1 SGHAT, CDR2 FQDESV (reference sequence).

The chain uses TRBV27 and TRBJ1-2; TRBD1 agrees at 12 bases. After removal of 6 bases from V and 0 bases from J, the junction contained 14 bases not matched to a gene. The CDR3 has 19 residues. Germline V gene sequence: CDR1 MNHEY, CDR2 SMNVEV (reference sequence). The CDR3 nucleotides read TGTGCCAGCAGAAGGGACAGGGGGCGAGATAAACCCACTAACTATGGCTACACCTTC. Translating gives CASRRDRGRDKPTNYGYTF.

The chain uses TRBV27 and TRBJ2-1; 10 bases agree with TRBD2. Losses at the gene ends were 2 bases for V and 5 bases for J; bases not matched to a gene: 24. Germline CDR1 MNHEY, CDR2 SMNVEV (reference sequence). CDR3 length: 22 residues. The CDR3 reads CASSLASGSNFDLLVTHNEQFF. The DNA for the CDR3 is TGTGCCAGCAGTTTAGCTAGCGGGAGTAATTTTGATTTGCTGGTTACACACAATGAGCAGTTCTTC.

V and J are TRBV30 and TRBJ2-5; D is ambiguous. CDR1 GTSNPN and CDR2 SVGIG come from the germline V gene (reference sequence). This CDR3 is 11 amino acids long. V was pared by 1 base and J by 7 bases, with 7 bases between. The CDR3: CAWSGGGTQYF. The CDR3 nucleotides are TGTGCCTGGAGTGGCGGTGGGACCCAGTACTTC.

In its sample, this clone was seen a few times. The chain's CDR3 is CASSVQGAHEKLFF. Here the CDR3 DNA reads TGTGCCAGCAGCGTACAGGGGGCTCATGAAAAACTGTTTTTT. The chain has TRBV7-6 and TRBJ1-4; 9 bases map to TRBD1. The V segment lost 5 bases and the J segment 6 bases; nucleotides outside the gene matches: 4. The CDR3 runs 14 residues. Germline-derived CDR1 and CDR2 are SGHVS and FNYEAQ.

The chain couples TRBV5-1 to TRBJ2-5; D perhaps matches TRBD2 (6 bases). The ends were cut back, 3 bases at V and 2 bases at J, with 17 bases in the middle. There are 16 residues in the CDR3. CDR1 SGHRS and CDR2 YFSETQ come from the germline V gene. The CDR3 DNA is TGCGCCAGCAGCTCCCGCCCAGGCGGGAAACAAGAGACCCAGTACTTC. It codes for CASSSRPGGKQETQYF.

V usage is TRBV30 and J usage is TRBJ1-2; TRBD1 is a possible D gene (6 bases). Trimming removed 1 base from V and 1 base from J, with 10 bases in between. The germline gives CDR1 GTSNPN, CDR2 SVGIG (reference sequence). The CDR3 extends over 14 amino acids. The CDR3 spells CAWSATGLNYGYTF. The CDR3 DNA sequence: TGTGCCTGGAGTGCGACAGGACTTAACTATGGCTACACCTTC.

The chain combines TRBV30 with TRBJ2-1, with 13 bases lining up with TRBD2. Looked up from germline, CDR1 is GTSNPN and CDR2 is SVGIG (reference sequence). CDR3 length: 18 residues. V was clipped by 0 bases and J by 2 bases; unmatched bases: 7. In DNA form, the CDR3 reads TGTGCCTGGAGTGTAACACTAGCGGGAGGGCCCACCTACAATGAGCAGTTCTTC. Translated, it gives CAWSVTLAGGPTYNEQFF.

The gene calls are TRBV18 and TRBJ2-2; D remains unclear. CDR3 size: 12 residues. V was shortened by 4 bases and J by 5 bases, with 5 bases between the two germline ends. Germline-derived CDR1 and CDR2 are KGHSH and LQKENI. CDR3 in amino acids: CASSRRTGELFF. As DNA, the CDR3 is TGTGCCAGCTCACGCCGGACCGGGGAGCTGTTTTTT.

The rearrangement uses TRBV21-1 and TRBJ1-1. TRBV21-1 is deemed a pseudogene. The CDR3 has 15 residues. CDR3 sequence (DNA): TGTGCCAGCAGCACTATATCCGGGACTGACACTGAAGCTTTCTTT. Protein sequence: CASSTISGTDTEAFF.